This entry lists 7 T cell receptor beta chains sequenced from one sample in a study of chemoradiotherapy in HPV16-positive cancers. Data came from immunoSEQ multiplex PCR; TCRdb stores just in-frame clones and leaves some out. The sample holds about 22,000 clones; about nine tenths are singletons and the top ten take about a sixth. Here the sequenced sample was blood, taken from a patient who underwent chemoradiotherapy. The receptors originated from a human donor with HPV-associated anogenital cancer.

Only one count was recorded for this clone. The rearrangement links TRBV7-2 to TRBJ1-3, with unresolved D. Per the germline V gene, CDR1 is SGHTA and CDR2 is FQGNSA. V shed 1 base and J shed 0 bases, with 16 bases lying between them. This CDR3 is 18 amino acids long. In DNA, the CDR3 is TGTGCCAGCAGCTTAGATGGTGGCCGATTTTACTCTGGAAACACCATATATTTT. Its protein product is CASSLDGGRFYSGNTIYF. Filled out from reference TRBV7-2 and TRBJ1-3, the complete variable domain reads GAGVSQSPSNKVTEKGKDVELRCDPISGHTALYWYRQSLGQGLEFLIYFQGNSAPDKSGLPSDRFSAERTGGSVSTLTIQRTQQEDSAVYLCASSLDGGRFYSGNTIYFGEGSWLTVV.

The chain carries TRBV4-3 and TRBJ2-5; D remains ambiguous. This CDR3 has 15 residues. Trimming pared 1 base from V and 5 bases from J, leaving 14 bases between. Looked up from germline, CDR1 is LGHNA and CDR2 is YSLEER. CDR3 nucleotide sequence: TGCGCCAGCAGCCAAGTAAGGCAGGCCGGGGAGACCCAGTACTTC. This codes for CASSQVRQAGETQYF.

Only a few counts were recorded for this clone. V is TRBV10-1 and J is TRBJ2-7; D remains unclear. Germline V gives CDR1 WNHNN, CDR2 SYGVQD (reference sequence). Trimming stripped 7 bases from V and 4 bases from J, with 8 bases between. This CDR3 region has 11 residues. The CDR3 here is CASKGGYEQYF. In nucleotides, the CDR3 is TGCGCCAGCAAGGGCGGATACGAGCAGTACTTC.

This chain joins TRBV9 and TRBJ2-5, with D perhaps given as TRBD1 or TRBD2 (5 bases each). In germline, CDR1 is SGDLS, CDR2 YYNGEE. V lost 6 bases and J lost 4, with 16 bases in between. The CDR3 totals 14 residues. For the CDR3, the DNA is TGTGCCAGCACCCTGGGACCCGCAGGAGAGACCCAGTACTTC. Protein product: CASTLGPAGETQYF. The variable domain in full, with the rest retrieved from reference TRBV9 and TRBJ2-5, is DSGVTQTPKHLITATGQRVTLRCSPRSGDLSVYWYQQSLDQGLQFLIQYYNGEERAKGNILERFSAQQFPDLHSELNLSSLELGDSALYFCASTLGPAGETQYFGPGTRLLVL.

This chain's CDR3 is CASSFGQGMGEQYF. The CDR3 DNA is TGTGCCAGCAGTTTTGGACAGGGAATGGGCGAGCAGTACTTC. The rearrangement links TRBV28 to TRBJ2-7; 8 bases agree with TRBD1. The CDR3 loop spans 14 amino acids. Germline V gene lookup returns CDR1 MDHEN and CDR2 SYDVKM. V was pared by 3 bases and J by 6 bases, with 7 bases of the junction left unmatched.

The chain uses TRBV6-5 and TRBJ1-1; D uncertain. From germline, CDR1 is MNHEY and CDR2 SVGAGI. The CDR3 covers 13 residues. V was pared by 6 bases and J by 1 base, with 9 bases between. The CDR3 coding sequence is TGTGCCAGCAGCCTTGGGTGGAACACTGAAGCTTTCTTT. Amino acids: CASSLGWNTEAFF.

J is TRBJ1-1 and V is TRBV19; D is uncertain. V lost 0 bases and J 1 base, leaving 3 bases between the germline ends. CDR3 size: 13 residues. The germline V gene has CDR1 LNHDA and CDR2 SQIVND (reference sequence). The CDR3 here is CASSIEWNTEAFF. CDR3 in DNA: TGTGCCAGTAGTATAGAGTGGAACACTGAAGCTTTCTTT.